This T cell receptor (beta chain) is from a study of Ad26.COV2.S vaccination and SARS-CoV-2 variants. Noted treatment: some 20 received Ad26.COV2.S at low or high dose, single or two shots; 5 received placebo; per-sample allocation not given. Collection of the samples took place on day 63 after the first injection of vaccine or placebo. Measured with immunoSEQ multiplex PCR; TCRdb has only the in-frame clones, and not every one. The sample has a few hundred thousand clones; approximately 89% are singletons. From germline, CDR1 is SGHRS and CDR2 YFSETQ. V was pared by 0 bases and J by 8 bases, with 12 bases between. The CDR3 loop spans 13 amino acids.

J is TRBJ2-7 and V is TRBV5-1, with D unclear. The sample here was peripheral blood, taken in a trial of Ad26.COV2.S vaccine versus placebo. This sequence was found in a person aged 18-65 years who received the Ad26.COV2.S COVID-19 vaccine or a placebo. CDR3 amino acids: CASSLVTATQQYF. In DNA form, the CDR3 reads TGCGCCAGCAGCTTGGTTACAGCTACGCAGCAGTACTTC.